Following are 16 T cell receptor beta chains from one sample sequenced in a study of T cell responses to AZD1222 COVID-19 vaccine. Libraries were prepared by immunoSEQ multiplex PCR; TCRdb keeps only in-frame clonotypes and omits some of them. This table has fewer than 100,000 clones, 85% to 90% appearing once. The source was peripheral blood, collected 28 days after the second AZD1222 dose. Receptors originate from an adult who received the AZD1222 COVID-19 vaccine.

The genes are TRBV24-1 and TRBJ1-5; unclear D gene. The CDR3 covers 13 residues. The V gene lost 0 bases and the J gene lost 7 bases, with 6 bases spanning the gap. CDR1 KGHDR and CDR2 SFDVKD come from the germline V gene. The CDR3 coding sequence is TGTGCCACCAGTGATTTGCCCTCCCAGCCCCAGCATTTT. It translates to CATSDLPSQPQHF.

V and J are TRBV28 and TRBJ2-7; D unclear. Germline CDR1 is MDHEN and CDR2 is SYDVKM. The V end lost 4 bases, the J end lost 2 bases, and 15 bases lay between the germline ends. This CDR3 contains 15 residues. CDR3 sequence reads: CASSSPSPSTYEQYF. Here the CDR3 DNA reads TGTGCCAGCAGTTCCCCCTCGCCCAGCACCTACGAGCAGTACTTC.

The rearrangement links TRBV5-1 to TRBJ2-4; D is undetermined. Trimming removed 0 bases at V and 4 bases at J, with 8 bases between. The CDR3 is 14 amino acids. CDR1 is SGHRS and CDR2 is YFSETQ in the germline V gene. The CDR3 nucleotides are TGCGCCAGCAGCTTGGACAGCCCGAAAAACATTCAGTACTTC. Protein: CASSLDSPKNIQYF. The whole variable domain, filled in from reference TRBV5-1 and TRBJ2-4, reads KAGVTQTPRYLIKTRGQQVTLSCSPISGHRSVSWYQQTPGQGLQFLFEYFSETQRNKGNFPGRFSGRQFSNSRSEMNVSTLELGDSALYLCASSLDSPKNIQYFGAGTRLSVL.

The J gene is TRBJ1-1, the V gene TRBV7-2; TRBD1 is a possible D gene (6 bases). The CDR3 runs to 15 residues. The V gene lost 2 bases and the J gene lost 1 base, with 11 bases spanning the gap. Germline CDR1 is SGHTA and CDR2 is FQGNSA. CDR3 loop: CASSLRPTGNTEAFF. The CDR3 nucleotides are TGTGCCAGCAGCTTAAGGCCGACAGGGAACACTGAAGCTTTCTTT.

In this sample, this clone turned up once. The CDR3 region is CASSNSNQPQHF. CDR3 in DNA: TGTGCCAGCAGTAATAGCAATCAGCCCCAGCATTTT. This rearrangement joins TRBV25-1 to TRBJ1-5; no clear D. The CDR3 contains 12 residues. V lost 5 bases, J lost 0 bases, and 2 bases lay in between. Germline lookup yields CDR1 MGHDK and CDR2 SYGVNS.

The rearrangement links TRBV28 to TRBJ2-7; 8 bases align to TRBD1. The CDR3 extends over 13 amino acids. With 6 bases clipped from V and 2 bases from J, the junction kept 3 bases outside the gene matches. Germline loops: CDR1 MDHEN, CDR2 SYDVKM. CDR3 nucleotides: TGTGCCAGCAGACTACAGGGGGCCTACGAGCAGTACTTC. Its protein is CASRLQGAYEQYF. Looking up the rest from reference TRBV28 and TRBJ2-7 gives the full variable domain: DVKVTQSSRYLVKRTGEKVFLECVQDMDHENMFWYRQDPGLGLRLIYFSYDVKMKEKGDIPEGYSVSREKKERFSLILESASTNQTSMYLCASRLQGAYEQYFGPGTRLTVT.

The chain is built from TRBV28 and TRBJ2-1; perhaps TRBD1 as D (6 bases). Trimming pared 7 bases from V and 1 base from J, leaving 14 bases between. Germline V lookup: CDR1 MDHEN, CDR2 SYDVKM. This CDR3 region has 15 residues. The CDR3 reads CASNLRGRSYNEQFF. CDR3 sequence (DNA): TGTGCCAGCAACCTCAGGGGTAGGTCCTACAATGAGCAGTTCTTC.

The genes are TRBV7-9 and TRBJ1-1, with D perhaps TRBD1 (5 bases). The V and J ends lost 5 bases and 4 bases respectively, with 17 bases between them. Germline CDR1 SEHNR, CDR2 FQNEAQ (reference sequence). The CDR3 totals 15 residues. The CDR3 bases are TGTGCCAGCAGCCCCTCCCTCGGGGCTGGCACTGAAGCTTTCTTT. Translation: CASSPSLGAGTEAFF. The full variable domain, in which reference TRBV7-9 and TRBJ1-1 provide the parts outside the CDR3, is DTGVSQNPRHKITKRGQNVTFRCDPISEHNRLYWYRQTLGQGPEFLTYFQNEAQLEKSRLLSDRFSAERPKGSFSTLEIQRTEQGDSAMYLCASSPSLGAGTEAFFGQGTRLTVV.

The rearrangement joins TRBV5-4 to TRBJ1-6, with D uncertain. V gave up 4 bases and J gave up 7 bases, with 12 bases separating them. This CDR3 contains 14 residues. The germline CDR1 and CDR2 sequences are SGHNT and YYREEE (reference sequence). Written as DNA, the CDR3 is TGTGCCAGCAGCCGCGAGGTCTCCAATTCACCCCTCCACTTT. Translated, it gives CASSREVSNSPLHF.

The chain joins TRBV28 to TRBJ1-2; D not resolved. V was pared by 7 bases and J by 2 bases, with 8 bases between. This CDR3 is built from 12 residues. From germline, CDR1 is MDHEN and CDR2 SYDVKM. Here the CDR3 reads CASNEGNYGYTF. The CDR3 DNA is TGTGCCAGCAACGAGGGCAACTATGGCTACACCTTC.

The CDR3 region is CASSLTGMTFF. CDR3 sequence (DNA): TGCGCCAGCAGCCTGACAGGGATGACTTTCTTT. The rearrangement links TRBV4-1 to TRBJ1-1; 7 bases are shared with TRBD1. Germline assignment: CDR1 MGHRA and CDR2 YSYEKL. CDR3 length equals 11 residues. The J segment lost 12 bases and the V segment lost 4 bases, leaving 5 bases of the junction unmatched.

The chain uses TRBV13 and TRBJ2-7; D is undetermined. Trimming left V 3 bases short and J 4 bases short, with 4 bases between. The CDR3 covers 11 residues. CDR1 and CDR2 from the germline V gene are PRHDT and FYEKMQ (reference sequence). The CDR3 here is CASSLEYEQYF. In nucleotides, the CDR3 is TGTGCCAGCAGCTTGGAATACGAGCAGTACTTC.

The chain couples TRBV30 to TRBJ1-2; 9 bases are a match to TRBD1. CDR1 and CDR2 from the germline V gene are GTSNPN and SVGIG (reference sequence). The CDR3 covers 13 residues. V trimming: 4 bases; J trimming: 7 bases; junction bases outside the gene matches: 7. DNA of the CDR3: TGTGCCTGGAAAGGTACAGGGGGCACTGGCTACACCTTC. Residues: CAWKGTGGTGYTF. The whole variable domain, remainder taken from reference TRBV30 and TRBJ1-2, is SQTIHQWPATLVQPVGSPLSLECTVEGTSNPNLYWYRQAAGRGLQLLFYSVGIGQISSEVPQNLSASRPQDRQFILSSKKLLLSDSGFYLCAWKGTGGTGYTFGSGTRLTVV.

In this sample, this clone turned up once. J is TRBJ1-3 and V is TRBV9; D not certain. The CDR3 loop spans 13 amino acids. V lost 5 bases, J lost 3 bases, and 9 bases lay in between. In germline, CDR1 is SGDLS, CDR2 YYNGEE. The DNA of the CDR3 is TGTGCCAGCAGTAAGCCGGATGGAAACACCATATATTTT. Protein product: CASSKPDGNTIYF.

CDR3 residues: CAWRPGQGARGYTF. CDR3 nucleotide sequence: TGTGCCTGGAGGCCTGGGCAGGGGGCGCGAGGCTACACCTTC. The chain links TRBV30 to TRBJ1-2; 8 bases line up with TRBD1. The ends lost 3 bases at V and 8 bases at J; junction bases unmatched: 11. The CDR3 totals 14 residues. Germline CDR1 reads GTSNPN; CDR2 reads SVGIG (reference sequence).

V gene TRBV29-1 combines with J gene TRBJ2-3; no definite D call. CDR1 SQVTM and CDR2 ANQGSEA come from the germline V gene. This CDR3 is built from 9 residues. Trimming removed 8 bases at V and 10 bases at J, with 10 bases between. The CDR3 DNA reads TGCAGCTGTGCACCTCCGCAGTATTTT. This translates into CSCAPPQYF.